This is a list of T cell receptor beta chains from one sample in a study of blood T cell repertoires in COVID-19. Method: immunoSEQ multiplex PCR; TCRdb's copy keeps in-frame clones and lacks some. The data contain about 300,000 clones, around 87% of them singletons. The specimen sequenced was peripheral blood. The receptors here all came from a man aged 70-80 years with acute or convalescent COVID-19. CDR3s leave out the opening cysteine and the closing phenylalanine or tryptophan.

V gene	J gene	CDR3 protein
TRBV19	TRBJ2-5	ASKRDRERETQY
TRBV7-2	TRBJ2-3	ASSQAGLAGTDTQY
TRBV9	TRBJ2-5	ASSPQGGLKETQY
TRBV28	TRBJ1-2	ASSLGQGVIYGYT
TRBV28	TRBJ2-7	ASSAGLAIS
TRBV30	TRBJ1-5	AWSGGRAGNQPQH
TRBV30	TRBJ1-5	AWSVQGRSNQPQH
TRBV5-6	TRBJ1-2	ASSLGQGVGYT
TRBV4-2	TRBJ1-2	ASSPTGQGGNYGYT
TRBV6-2/TRBV6-3	TRBJ2-7	ASSTRTLSSYEQY
TRBV5-4	TRBJ2-2	ASSPRGQGDTGELF
TRBV5-6	TRBJ1-2	ASSVGSNGYT
TRBV7-9	TRBJ1-3	ASSRGGFGNTIY
TRBV18	TRBJ1-2	ASSQREIGYGYT
TRBV27	TRBJ2-7	ASSLSTGGDEQY
TRBV7-2	TRBJ2-3	ASSLESSADTQY
TRBV24-1	TRBJ2-4	ATSDLHTRGSSKNIQY
TRBV4-3	TRBJ1-3	ASSQDPTGAPGNTIY
TRBV5-1	TRBJ2-2	ASSLPRSSGGAGELF
TRBV2	TRBJ2-3	ASSSPTSGASTDTQY
TRBV4-3	TRBJ2-1	ASSQDRGFTGGRYNEQF
TRBV10-3	TRBJ2-1	AIADSHYNEQF
TRBV30	TRBJ1-4	AWNDRSNRGMLF
TRBV2	TRBJ1-5	ASSGGERQPQH
TRBV3-1/TRBV3-2	TRBJ2-5	ASSTTSGGRGETQY
TRBV5-4	TRBJ1-5	ASSLDRANQPQH